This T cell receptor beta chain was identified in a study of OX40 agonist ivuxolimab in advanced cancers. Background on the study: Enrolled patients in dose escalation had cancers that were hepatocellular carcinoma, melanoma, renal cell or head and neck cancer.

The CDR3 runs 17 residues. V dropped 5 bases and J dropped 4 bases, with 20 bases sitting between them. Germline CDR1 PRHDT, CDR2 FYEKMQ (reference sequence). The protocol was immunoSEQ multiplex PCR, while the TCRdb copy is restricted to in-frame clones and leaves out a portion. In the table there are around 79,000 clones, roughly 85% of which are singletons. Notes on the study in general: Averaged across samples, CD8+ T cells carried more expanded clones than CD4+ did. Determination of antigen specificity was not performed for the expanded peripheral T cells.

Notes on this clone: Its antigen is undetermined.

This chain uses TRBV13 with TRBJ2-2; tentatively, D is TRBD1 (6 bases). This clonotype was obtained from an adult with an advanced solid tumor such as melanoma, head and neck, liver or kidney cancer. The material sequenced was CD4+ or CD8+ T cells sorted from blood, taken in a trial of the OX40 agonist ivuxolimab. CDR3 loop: CASSPRGGSLVTGELFF. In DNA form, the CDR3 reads TGTGCCAGCAGCCCGCGAGGGGGATCTCTGGTCACCGGGGAGCTGTTTTTT. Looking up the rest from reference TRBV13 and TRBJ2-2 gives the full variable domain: AAGVIQSPRHLIKEKRETATLKCYPIPRHDTVYWYQQGPGQDPQFLISFYEKMQSDKGSIPDRFSAQQFSDYHSELNMSSLELGDSALYFCASSPRGGSLVTGELFFGEGSRLTVL.